These T cell receptor beta chains were read from a single sample in a study of T cells after posttransplantation cyclophosphamide. The assay was immunoSEQ multiplex PCR, and TCRdb's table has in-frame clones only and misses some. The sample carries about 15,000 clones, about 82% recorded once. Sequenced here: PBMCs, sampled 441 days after allogeneic stem cell transplant with calcineurin inhibitor and methotrexate. The receptors originated from a male patient in his thirties who received an allogeneic stem cell transplant from an unrelated donor, was CMV-positive, and had acute and chronic GVHD. Some T cells may possibly be graft donor cells. Both conserved end residues are part of each CDR3. The order of the fields is V gene, clone size, J gene, D gene, CDR3 DNA, CDR3 protein. The D gene is left open where the match is weak. Where a row states a size, it is once, few, many or the class of an expanded clone; other rows omit it.

v_call: TRBV6-5
clone_size: .
j_call: TRBJ1-6
d_call: TRBD1
cdr3_nt: TGTGCCAGCAGCATATCGACAGGGATTAATTCACCCCTCCACTTT
cdr3_aa: CASSISTGINSPLHF

v_call: TRBV25-1
clone_size: .
j_call: TRBJ2-2
d_call: TRBD1
cdr3_nt: TGTGCCAGCAGTGGGATAGACAGGGGTACCGGGGAGCTGTTTTTT
cdr3_aa: CASSGIDRGTGELFF

v_call: TRBV7-2
clone_size: .
j_call: TRBJ2-1
d_call: .
cdr3_nt: TGTGCCAGCAGCTCACCCCCCCGAGGGAATGAGCAGTTCTTC
cdr3_aa: CASSSPPRGNEQFF

v_call: TRBV9
clone_size: few
j_call: TRBJ2-5
d_call: .
cdr3_nt: TGTGCCAGCAGCTACTACCAAGAGACCCAGTACTTC
cdr3_aa: CASSYYQETQYF

v_call: TRBV19
clone_size: once
j_call: TRBJ2-4
d_call: .
cdr3_nt: TGTGCCAGTAGTACACAGGCGATGGTGTCTTCGGACATTCAGTACTTC
cdr3_aa: CASSTQAMVSSDIQYF

v_call: TRBV4-3
clone_size: few
j_call: TRBJ1-1
d_call: .
cdr3_nt: TGCGCCAGCAGCCCGTATGTTTACGAGGACACTGAAGCTTTCTTT
cdr3_aa: CASSPYVYEDTEAFF

v_call: TRBV7-9
clone_size: .
j_call: TRBJ2-3
d_call: TRBD2
cdr3_nt: TGTGCCAGCAGCCACAGGGGACTAGCGGGTCAGAGGAGCACAGATACGCAGTATTTT
cdr3_aa: CASSHRGLAGQRSTDTQYF

v_call: TRBV4-3
clone_size: .
j_call: TRBJ2-3
d_call: .
cdr3_nt: TGCGCCAGCAGCCAAAAGATACAGGACAGCTTCAGCACAGATACGCAGTATTTT
cdr3_aa: CASSQKIQDSFSTDTQYF

v_call: TRBV2
clone_size: .
j_call: TRBJ1-1
d_call: .
cdr3_nt: TGTGCCAGCAGTGGTGTTGAGATGGACACTGAAGCTTTCTTT
cdr3_aa: CASSGVEMDTEAFF

v_call: TRBV6-5
clone_size: .
j_call: TRBJ1-5
d_call: .
cdr3_nt: TGTGCCAGCAGTTACTCATGGGAGAGGCAGCCCCAGCATTTT
cdr3_aa: CASSYSWERQPQHF

v_call: TRBV7-2
clone_size: .
j_call: TRBJ2-7
d_call: .
cdr3_nt: TGTGCCAGCAGCTTGGGGGCCTACGAGCAGTACTTC
cdr3_aa: CASSLGAYEQYF

v_call: TRBV13
clone_size: .
j_call: TRBJ2-7
d_call: .
cdr3_nt: TGTGCCAGCAGCTTAATCGGCAAAGGGCGGGAAACCGGCGAGCAGTACTTC
cdr3_aa: CASSLIGKGRETGEQYF

v_call: TRBV18
clone_size: once
j_call: TRBJ1-6
d_call: TRBD1
cdr3_nt: TGTGCCAGCTCAGGGGACAGGGCCTATAATTCACCCCTCCACTTT
cdr3_aa: CASSGDRAYNSPLHF

v_call: TRBV9
clone_size: .
j_call: TRBJ1-3
d_call: TRBD1
cdr3_nt: TGTGCCAGCAGCCACAAGATACAGGGGGCTGGAAACACCATATATTTT
cdr3_aa: CASSHKIQGAGNTIYF

v_call: TRBV4-2
clone_size: .
j_call: TRBJ1-3
d_call: .
cdr3_nt: TGTGCCAGCAGCCTCAGGGACATCTCTGGAAACACCATATATTTT
cdr3_aa: CASSLRDISGNTIYF

v_call: TRBV19
clone_size: few
j_call: TRBJ1-3
d_call: .
cdr3_nt: TGTGCCAGTAGTGCCGGGACACTCTCTGGAAACACCATATATTTT
cdr3_aa: CASSAGTLSGNTIYF

v_call: TRBV4-3
clone_size: once
j_call: TRBJ1-2
d_call: .
cdr3_nt: TGCGCCAGCAGCCAAGCGTCAGGGGTGGGCTATGGCTACACCTTC
cdr3_aa: CASSQASGVGYGYTF

v_call: TRBV7-2
clone_size: once
j_call: TRBJ2-2
d_call: TRBD1
cdr3_nt: TGTGCCAGCAGCGAACTACGGACAGGGAGAGGCGGGGAGCTGTTTTTT
cdr3_aa: CASSELRTGRGGELFF

v_call: TRBV2
clone_size: .
j_call: TRBJ1-3
d_call: .
cdr3_nt: TGTGCCAGCAGCGAGCCCGGAGAGGCTGGAAACACCATATATTTT
cdr3_aa: CASSEPGEAGNTIYF

v_call: TRBV5-3
clone_size: .
j_call: TRBJ1-6
d_call: TRBD1
cdr3_nt: TGTGCCAGAAGCTTGGAAGGACAGGGGATCCCTTCACCCCTCCACTTT
cdr3_aa: CARSLEGQGIPSPLHF

v_call: TRBV29-1
clone_size: .
j_call: TRBJ2-5
d_call: TRBD2
cdr3_nt: TGCAGCGTTCGGACTAGCGGGGGATACCAAGAGACCCAGTACTTC
cdr3_aa: CSVRTSGGYQETQYF

v_call: TRBV27
clone_size: .
j_call: TRBJ1-2
d_call: .
cdr3_nt: TGTGCCAGCAGTTTCGGCAGGGAAAATGGCTACACCTTC
cdr3_aa: CASSFGRENGYTF

v_call: TRBV14
clone_size: .
j_call: TRBJ1-4
d_call: .
cdr3_nt: TGTGCCAGCAGCCAAGGAGACGGGGAGGAAAAACTGTTTTTT
cdr3_aa: CASSQGDGEEKLFF